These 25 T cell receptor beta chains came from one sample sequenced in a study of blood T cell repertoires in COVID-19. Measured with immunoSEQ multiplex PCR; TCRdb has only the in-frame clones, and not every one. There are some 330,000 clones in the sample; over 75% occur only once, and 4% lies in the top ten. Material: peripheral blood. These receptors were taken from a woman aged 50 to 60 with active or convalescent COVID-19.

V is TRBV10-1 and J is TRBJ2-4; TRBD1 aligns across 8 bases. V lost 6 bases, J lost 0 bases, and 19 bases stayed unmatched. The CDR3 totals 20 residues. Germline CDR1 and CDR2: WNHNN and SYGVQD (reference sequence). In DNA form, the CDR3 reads TGCGCCAGCAGCCTCACAAGACTAGACAGGGGACCTAGAGCCAAAAACATTCAGTACTTC. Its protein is CASSLTRLDRGPRAKNIQYF.

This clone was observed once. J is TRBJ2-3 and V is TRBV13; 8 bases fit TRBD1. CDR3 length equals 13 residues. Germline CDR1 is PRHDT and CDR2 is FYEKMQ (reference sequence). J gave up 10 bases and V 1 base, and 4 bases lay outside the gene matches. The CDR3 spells CASSLDDRGPQYF. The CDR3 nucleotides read TGTGCCAGCAGCTTAGATGACAGGGGCCCGCAGTATTTT.

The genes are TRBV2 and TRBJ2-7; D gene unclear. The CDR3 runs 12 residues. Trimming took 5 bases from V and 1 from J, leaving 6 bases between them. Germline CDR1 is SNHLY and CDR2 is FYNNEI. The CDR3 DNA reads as TGTGCCAGCAGTCAGATGTCCTACGAGCAGTACTTC. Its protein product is CASSQMSYEQYF.

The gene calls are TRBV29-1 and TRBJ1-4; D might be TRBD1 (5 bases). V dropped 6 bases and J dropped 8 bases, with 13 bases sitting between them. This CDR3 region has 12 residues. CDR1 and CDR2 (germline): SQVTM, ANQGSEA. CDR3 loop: CSVMGGDEKLFF. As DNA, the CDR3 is TGCAGCGTGATGGGGGGTGACGAAAAACTGTTTTTT.

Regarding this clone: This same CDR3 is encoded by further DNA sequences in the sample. The CDR3 region is CASREGAGQPQHF. The CDR3 region has the DNA TGTGCCAGTAGAGAGGGGGCGGGTCAGCCCCAGCATTTT. V is TRBV28 and J is TRBJ1-5; 7 nucleotides agree with TRBD1. Trimming at V came to 9 bases and at J to 6 bases, leaving 8 bases not matched to a gene. Germline V CDR1 and CDR2: MDHEN, SYDVKM. CDR3 length: 13 amino acids.

CDR3 bases: TGTGCCAGCAGATGGGGGGACAGCTCTGGAAACACCATATATTTT. Encoded protein: CASRWGDSSGNTIYF. The chain recombines TRBV6-5 with TRBJ1-3, with TRBD1 matching 7 bases. Germline V gives CDR1 MNHEY, CDR2 SVGAGI. Trimming took 6 bases from V and 0 from J; bases not matched to a gene: 5. The CDR3 runs 15 residues.

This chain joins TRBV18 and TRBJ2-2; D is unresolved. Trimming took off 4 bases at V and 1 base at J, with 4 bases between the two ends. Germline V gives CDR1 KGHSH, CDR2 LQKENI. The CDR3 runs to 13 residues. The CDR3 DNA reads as TGTGCCAGCTCACTCCAGAACACCGGGGAGCTGTTTTTT. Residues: CASSLQNTGELFF.

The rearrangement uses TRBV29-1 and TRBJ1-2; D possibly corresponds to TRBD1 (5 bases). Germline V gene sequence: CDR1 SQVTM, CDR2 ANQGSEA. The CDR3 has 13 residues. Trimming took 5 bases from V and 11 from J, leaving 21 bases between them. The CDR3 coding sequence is TGCAGCGTTTACGCAGTTTTTTTGAAGGGGTACACCTTC. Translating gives CSVYAVFLKGYTF.

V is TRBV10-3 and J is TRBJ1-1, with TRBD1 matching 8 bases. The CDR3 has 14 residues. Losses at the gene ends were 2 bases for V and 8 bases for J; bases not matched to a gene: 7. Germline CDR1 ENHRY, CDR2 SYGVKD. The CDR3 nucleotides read TGTGCCATCAGTGAGCAAGGGCAGGGGGCGGAAGCTTTCTTT. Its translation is CAISEQGQGAEAFF.

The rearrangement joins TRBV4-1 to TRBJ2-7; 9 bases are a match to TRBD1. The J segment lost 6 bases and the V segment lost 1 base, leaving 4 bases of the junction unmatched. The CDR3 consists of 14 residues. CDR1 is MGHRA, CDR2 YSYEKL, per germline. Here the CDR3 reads CASSQGQGEGEQYF. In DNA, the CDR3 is TGCGCCAGCAGCCAAGGACAGGGGGAGGGCGAGCAGTACTTC.

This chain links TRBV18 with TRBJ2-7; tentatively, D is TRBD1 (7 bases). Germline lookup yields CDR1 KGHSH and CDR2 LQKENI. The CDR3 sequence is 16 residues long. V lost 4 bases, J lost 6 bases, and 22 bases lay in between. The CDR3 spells CASSRGTALLGSEQYF. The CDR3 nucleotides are TGTGCCAGCTCACGCGGGACAGCCCTATTGGGGAGCGAGCAGTACTTC.

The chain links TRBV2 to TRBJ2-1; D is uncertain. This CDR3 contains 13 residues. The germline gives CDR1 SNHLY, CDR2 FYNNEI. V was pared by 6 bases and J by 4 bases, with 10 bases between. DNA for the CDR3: TGTGCCAGCAGGATGATGAGTTACAATGAGCAGTTCTTC. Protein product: CASRMMSYNEQFF.

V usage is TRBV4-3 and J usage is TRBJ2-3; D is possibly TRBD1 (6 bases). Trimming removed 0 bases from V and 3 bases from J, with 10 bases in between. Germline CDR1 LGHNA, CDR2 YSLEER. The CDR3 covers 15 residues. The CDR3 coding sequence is TGCGCCAGCAGCCAAGAAGGCAGGGGTACAGATACGCAGTATTTT. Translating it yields CASSQEGRGTDTQYF.

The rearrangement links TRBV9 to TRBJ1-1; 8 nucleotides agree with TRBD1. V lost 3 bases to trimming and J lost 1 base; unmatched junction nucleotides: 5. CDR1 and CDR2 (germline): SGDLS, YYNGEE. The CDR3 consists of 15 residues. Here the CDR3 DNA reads TGTGCCAGCAGCGCCTCAGGGGGCCGGAACACTGAAGCTTTCTTT. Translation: CASSASGGRNTEAFF. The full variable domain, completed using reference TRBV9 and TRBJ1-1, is DSGVTQTPKHLITATGQRVTLRCSPRSGDLSVYWYQQSLDQGLQFLIQYYNGEERAKGNILERFSAQQFPDLHSELNLSSLELGDSALYFCASSASGGRNTEAFFGQGTRLTVV.

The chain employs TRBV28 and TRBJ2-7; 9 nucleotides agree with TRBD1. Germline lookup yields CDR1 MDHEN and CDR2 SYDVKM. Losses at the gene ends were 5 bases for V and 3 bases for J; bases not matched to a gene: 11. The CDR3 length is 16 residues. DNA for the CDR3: TGTGCCAGCAGTCTACAGGGGGCAATGGGTGACTACGAGCAGTACTTC. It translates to CASSLQGAMGDYEQYF.

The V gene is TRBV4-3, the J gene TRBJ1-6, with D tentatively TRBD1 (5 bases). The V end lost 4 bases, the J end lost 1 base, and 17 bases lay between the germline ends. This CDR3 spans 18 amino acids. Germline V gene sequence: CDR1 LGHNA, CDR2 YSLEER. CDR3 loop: CASSRTRQLSSYNSPLHF. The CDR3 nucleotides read TGCGCCAGCAGCCGGACTAGACAGTTATCGTCCTATAATTCACCCCTCCACTTT.

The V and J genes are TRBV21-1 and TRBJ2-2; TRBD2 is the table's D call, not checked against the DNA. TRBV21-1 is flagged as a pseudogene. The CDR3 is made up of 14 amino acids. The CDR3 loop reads CRRAGGFNTGELFF. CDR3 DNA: TGTAGACGGGCGGGAGGATTTAACACCGGGGAGCTGTTTTTT.

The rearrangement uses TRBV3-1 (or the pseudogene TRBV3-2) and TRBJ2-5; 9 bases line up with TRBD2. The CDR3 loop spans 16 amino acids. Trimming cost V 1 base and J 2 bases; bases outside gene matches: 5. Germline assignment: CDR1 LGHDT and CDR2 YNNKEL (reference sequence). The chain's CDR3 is CASSQVVAGVQETQYF. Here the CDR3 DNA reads TGTGCCAGCAGCCAAGTTGTAGCGGGAGTACAAGAGACCCAGTACTTC.

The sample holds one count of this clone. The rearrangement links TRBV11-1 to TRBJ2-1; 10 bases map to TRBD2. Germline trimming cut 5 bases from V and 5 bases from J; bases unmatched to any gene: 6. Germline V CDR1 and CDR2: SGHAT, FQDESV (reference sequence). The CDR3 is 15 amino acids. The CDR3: CASSPLAGPDNEQFF. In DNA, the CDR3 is TGTGCCAGCAGCCCACTAGCGGGACCCGACAATGAGCAGTTCTTC.

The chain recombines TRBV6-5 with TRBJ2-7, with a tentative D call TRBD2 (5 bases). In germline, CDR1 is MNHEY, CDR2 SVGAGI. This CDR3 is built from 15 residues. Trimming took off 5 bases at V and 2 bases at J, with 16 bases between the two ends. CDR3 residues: CASSPYELGTYEQYF. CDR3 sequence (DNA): TGTGCCAGCAGTCCCTATGAACTAGGCACCTACGAGCAGTACTTC.

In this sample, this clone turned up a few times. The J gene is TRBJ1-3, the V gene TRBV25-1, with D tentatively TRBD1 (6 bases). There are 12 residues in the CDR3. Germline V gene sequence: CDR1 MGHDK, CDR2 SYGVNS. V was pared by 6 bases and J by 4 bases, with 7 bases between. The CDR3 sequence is CASSTGGNTIYF. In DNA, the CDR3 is TGTGCCAGCAGCACAGGGGGAAACACCATATATTTT.

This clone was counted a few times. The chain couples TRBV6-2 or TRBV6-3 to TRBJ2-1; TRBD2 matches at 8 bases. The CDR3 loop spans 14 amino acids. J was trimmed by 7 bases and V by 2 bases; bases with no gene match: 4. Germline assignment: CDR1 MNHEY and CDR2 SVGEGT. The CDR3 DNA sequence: TGTGCCAGCAGTTACCAGCGGGAGTGGAATGAGCAGTTCTTC. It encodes CASSYQREWNEQFF.

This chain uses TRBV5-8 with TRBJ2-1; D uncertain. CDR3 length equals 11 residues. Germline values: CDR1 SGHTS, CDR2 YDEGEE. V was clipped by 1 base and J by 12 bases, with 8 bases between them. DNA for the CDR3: TGTGCCAGCAGCTTGTACGGCGGGCAGTTCTTC. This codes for CASSLYGGQFF.

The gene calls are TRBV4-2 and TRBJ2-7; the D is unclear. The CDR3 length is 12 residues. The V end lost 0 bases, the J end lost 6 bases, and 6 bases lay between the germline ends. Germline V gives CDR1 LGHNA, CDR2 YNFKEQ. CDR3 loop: CASSQDGLEQYF. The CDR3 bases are TGTGCCAGCAGCCAAGATGGGCTCGAGCAGTACTTC.

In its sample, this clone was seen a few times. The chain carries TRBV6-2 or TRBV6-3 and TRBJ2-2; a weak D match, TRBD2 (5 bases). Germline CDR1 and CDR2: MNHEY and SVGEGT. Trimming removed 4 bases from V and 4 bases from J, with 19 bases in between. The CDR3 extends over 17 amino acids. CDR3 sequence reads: CASSWEPGSSFTGELFF. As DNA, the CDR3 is TGTGCCAGCAGTTGGGAACCGGGATCCTCCTTCACCGGGGAGCTGTTTTTT.